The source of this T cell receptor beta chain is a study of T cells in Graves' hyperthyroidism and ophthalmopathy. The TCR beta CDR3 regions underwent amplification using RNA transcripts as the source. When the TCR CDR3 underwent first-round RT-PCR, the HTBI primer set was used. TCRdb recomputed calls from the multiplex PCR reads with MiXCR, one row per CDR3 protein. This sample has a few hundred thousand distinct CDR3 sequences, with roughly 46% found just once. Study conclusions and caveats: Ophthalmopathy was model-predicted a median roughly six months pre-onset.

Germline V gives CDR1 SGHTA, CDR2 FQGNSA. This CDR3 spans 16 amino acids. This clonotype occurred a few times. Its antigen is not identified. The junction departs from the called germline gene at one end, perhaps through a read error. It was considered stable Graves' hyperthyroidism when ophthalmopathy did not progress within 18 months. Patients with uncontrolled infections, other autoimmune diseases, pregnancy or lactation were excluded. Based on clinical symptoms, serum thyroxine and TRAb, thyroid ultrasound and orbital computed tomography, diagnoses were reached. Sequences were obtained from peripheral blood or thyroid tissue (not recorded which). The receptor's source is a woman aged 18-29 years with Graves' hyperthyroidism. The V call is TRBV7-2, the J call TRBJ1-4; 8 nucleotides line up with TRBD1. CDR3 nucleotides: TGTGCCAGCAGTGGCTACAGGGGGTCGGGTAATGAAAAACTGCTTTTT. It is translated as CASSGYRGSGNEKLLF. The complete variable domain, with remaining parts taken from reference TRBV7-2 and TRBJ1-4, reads GAGVSQSPSNKVTEKGKDVELRCDPISGHTALYWYRQSLGQGLEFLIYFQGNSAPDKSGLPSDRFSAERTGGSVSTLTIQRTQQEDSAVYLCASSGYRGSGNEKLLFGSGTQLSVL.